Sequencing of this TCR beta chain was carried out in a study of shared clonotypes between healthy human individuals. Findings and limits, study-wide: Sequencing depth was expected to affect clonotype sharing among donors.

Only in-frame clones appear in the TCRdb table, and some are missing; sequencing was by immunoSEQ multiplex PCR. Here the sample spans some 650,000 clones, 97% being singletons. In the case of this clone: The antigen is unknown. The DNA is omitted, as the CDR3 cannot be located on it reliably, and the CDR3 follows TCRdb's listing.

The CDR3 is 14 amino acids long, termini counted. Germline V gives CDR1 SQVTM, CDR2 ANQGSEA. The chain combines TRBV29-1 with TRBJ1-2. Sequencing was carried out using naive CD4+ T cells sorted from blood. Subset reported: CD45RA+ positively selected. This receptor was obtained from a woman in her 30s in good health. This CDR3 reads CSFFAPGTGSRVRF.